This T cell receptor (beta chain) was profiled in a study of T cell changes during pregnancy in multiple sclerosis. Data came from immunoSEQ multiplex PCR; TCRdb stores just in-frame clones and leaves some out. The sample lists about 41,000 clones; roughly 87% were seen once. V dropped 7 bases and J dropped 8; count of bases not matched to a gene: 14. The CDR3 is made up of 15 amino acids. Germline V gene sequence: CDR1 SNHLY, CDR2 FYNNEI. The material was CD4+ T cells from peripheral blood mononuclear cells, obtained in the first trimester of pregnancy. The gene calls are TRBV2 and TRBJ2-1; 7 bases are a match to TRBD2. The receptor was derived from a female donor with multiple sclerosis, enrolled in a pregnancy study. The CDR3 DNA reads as TGTGCCAGCAAGGGGCGGCGGGAGCCCGGGGATGAGCAGTTCTTC. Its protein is CASKGRREPGDEQFF.